The rows below give T cell receptor beta chains drawn from one sample of a study of blood T cell repertoires in COVID-19. The table came from immunoSEQ multiplex PCR; TCRdb's copy has only in-frame clones and leaves some out. The sample shows 180,000 or so clones, 81% of them seen only once. Sequencing used peripheral blood. The receptors derive from a woman aged 35 to 49 with COVID-19, enrolled during active disease. CDR3s include the opening cysteine and the closing phenylalanine or tryptophan. Fields, in order: J gene, V gene, clone size, D gene, CDR3 DNA, CDR3 protein. A D gene is named only where the DNA matches it firmly. Only part of the rows carry a size: once, few, many, or a class if the clone is expanded.

TRBJ2-7	TRBV28	.	.	TGTGCCAGCAGTTTTGGAGCCTACGAGCAGTACTTC	CASSFGAYEQYF
TRBJ2-5	TRBV3-1/TRBV3-2	.	TRBD2	TGTGCCAGCAGCCAACGGACTAGCGGGAACCTAGAGACCCAGTACTTC	CASSQRTSGNLETQYF
TRBJ2-1	TRBV5-4	.	.	TGTGCCAGCAGCCCAAGACTAGGGCAGTACAATGAGCAGTTCTTC	CASSPRLGQYNEQFF
TRBJ1-4	TRBV13	.	.	TGTGCCAGCAGCTTATACGGGGGGCTTAATGAAAAACTGTTTTTT	CASSLYGGLNEKLFF
TRBJ2-1	TRBV7-8	.	.	TGTGCCAGCAGCTTAGTACACGGATCGGGTGAGCAGTTCTTC	CASSLVHGSGEQFF
TRBJ1-2	TRBV12-3/TRBV12-4	many	.	TGTGCCAGCGAGGGTTCGGACAGCTATGGCTACACCTTC	CASEGSDSYGYTF
TRBJ2-1	TRBV2	.	TRBD1	TGTGCCAGCAGTGGAGGACAGGGGGAACGTCCGAGCTCCTACAATGAGCAGTTCTTC	CASSGGQGERPSSYNEQFF
TRBJ2-2	TRBV10-3	.	.	TGTGCCATCAGTGAGTTTCGACAGTTCATGAACACCGGGGAGCTGTTTTTT	CAISEFRQFMNTGELFF
TRBJ1-3	TRBV12-5	few	.	TGTGCTAGTGGTTTAGGAGTTCGGACCCAGGGCTCTGGAAACACCATATATTTT	CASGLGVRTQGSGNTIYF
TRBJ2-3	TRBV2	once	TRBD1	TGTGCCAGCAGTGGGACAGGGCTCCTTCTAGATACGCAGTATTTT	CASSGTGLLLDTQYF
TRBJ1-4	TRBV7-6	.	.	TGTGCCAGCAGCCCCGGTCTAGCTGAAAAACTGTTTTTT	CASSPGLAEKLFF
TRBJ1-3	TRBV15	.	.	TGTGCCACCAGCAGAGATTGGGTGGGGAGCTCTGGAAACACCATATATTTT	CATSRDWVGSSGNTIYF
TRBJ2-3	TRBV5-1	.	.	TGCGCCAGCAGCTTGGGTGCGGGTCTGGGCACAGATACGCAGTATTTT	CASSLGAGLGTDTQYF
TRBJ1-4	TRBV7-6	.	TRBD1	TGTGCCAGCAGCATAGGGGGCTATGAAAAACTGTTTTTT	CASSIGGYEKLFF
TRBJ2-3	TRBV10-1	.	TRBD2	TGCGCCAGCACTTCCGGGACTATGACGGCAGATACGCAGTATTTT	CASTSGTMTADTQYF
TRBJ2-7	TRBV10-3	.	.	TGTGCCATCACCCATAGCGCGGCCGGCGAGCAGTACTTC	CAITHSAAGEQYF
TRBJ1-4	TRBV7-6	.	.	TGTGCCAGCAGCTTAGCGTTTCAGGACAGCTTCCAAACAACTAATGAAAAACTGTTTTTT	CASSLAFQDSFQTTNEKLFF
TRBJ1-1	TRBV5-6	.	.	TGTGCCAGCAGCCCGGGACGGGGGGACACTGAAGCTTTCTTT	CASSPGRGDTEAFF
TRBJ1-5	TRBV4-1	.	TRBD1	TGCGCCAGCAGCCAAGTTGGGACAGTGACTTTGGGCAATCAGCCCCAGCATTTT	CASSQVGTVTLGNQPQHF
TRBJ1-2	TRBV5-4	.	TRBD1	TGTGCCAGCAGCGGTCAGACAGGGGGCTATGGCTACACCTTC	CASSGQTGGYGYTF
TRBJ2-7	TRBV6-5	.	TRBD2	TGTGCCGGCAAAACTAGCGGCTCCTACGAGCAGTACTTC	CAGKTSGSYEQYF
TRBJ2-5	TRBV6-5	.	.	TGTGCCAGCAGCCGCGGGACCTTCCAAGAGACCCAGTACTTC	CASSRGTFQETQYF
TRBJ1-1	TRBV29-1	few	.	TGCAGCGCTTCCCGGGGGGAAACTAAAGCTTTCTTT	CSASRGETKAFF
TRBJ1-2	TRBV19	.	.	TGTGCCAGTAGGTACAGATATGGCTACACCTTC	CASRYRYGYTF
TRBJ2-7	TRBV6-5	.	TRBD1	TGTGCCAGCAGGGGACAGGTCTCCCTCGAGCAGTACTTC	CASRGQVSLEQYF
TRBJ2-5	TRBV6-2/TRBV6-3	.	TRBD2	TGTGCCAGCAGTTACGCCTTAAGCGGGGCAGAAGAGACCCAGTACTTC	CASSYALSGAEETQYF
TRBJ2-5	TRBV28	.	.	TGTGCCAGCAGTCCAACGACCAGCAGGGAGACCCAGTACTTC	CASSPTTSRETQYF
TRBJ1-5	TRBV6-1	.	.	TGTGCCAGCAGTGAAGCGCTCAGAGACTATCAGCCCCAGCATTTT	CASSEALRDYQPQHF
TRBJ2-5	TRBV27	.	.	TGTGCCAGCAGTATACTCGGGGGTGGAGAGACCCAGTACTTC	CASSILGGGETQYF
TRBJ2-3	TRBV29-1	.	TRBD1	TGCAGCGTTGCCGCAGGGGACAGGGGCACAGATACGCAGTATTTT	CSVAAGDRGTDTQYF
TRBJ2-1	TRBV10-3	.	.	TGTGCCATCAGCAAGCTACAGGGCCACAATGAGCAGTTCTTC	CAISKLQGHNEQFF
TRBJ1-4	TRBV5-6	.	.	TGTGCCAGCAGCTTGTTTATCGGCGGGCGGGCAACTAATGAAAAACTGTTTTTT	CASSLFIGGRATNEKLFF
TRBJ1-1	TRBV6-6	.	.	TGTGCCAGCAGACAGACAGGGAACACTGAAGCTTTCTTT	CASRQTGNTEAFF
TRBJ2-1	TRBV13	.	.	TGTGCCAGCAGCTGGATGAATGGGGCTATCGGTTACAATGAGCAGTTCTTC	CASSWMNGAIGYNEQFF
TRBJ1-2	TRBV4-1	.	TRBD1	TGCGCCAGCAGCCAAGGACAGGGTTCAGTGGATGGCTACACCTTC	CASSQGQGSVDGYTF
TRBJ1-6	TRBV5-1	once	TRBD1	TGCGCCAGCAGTGGACAGGGAAATTCACCCCTCCACTTT	CASSGQGNSPLHF
TRBJ2-6	TRBV7-9	.	.	TGTGCCAGCACCCGACGCAGGGCGGAGGGGGCCAACGTCCTGACTTTC	CASTRRRAEGANVLTF
TRBJ1-5	TRBV5-5	.	.	TGTGCCAGCAGCTTTGAAGGGGGCAATCAGCCCCAGCATTTT	CASSFEGGNQPQHF
TRBJ2-3	TRBV7-2	.	.	TGTGCCAGCAGCTTAGCGGGGGCGGAAGCAGATACGCAGTATTTT	CASSLAGAEADTQYF
TRBJ2-2	TRBV6-1	.	TRBD2	TGTGCCAGCAGTGAAGCGGGAGGGTACACCGGGGAGCTGTTTTTT	CASSEAGGYTGELFF